This T cell receptor (beta chain) comes out of a study of Ad26.COV2.S vaccination and SARS-CoV-2 variants. Study details: By the intramuscular route, Ad26.COV2.S was given once, or twice 56 days apart. Study-wide points: Placebo recipients showed lower spike-specific TCR breadth than vaccinees. Vaccinees and placebo recipients showed similar non-spike TCR breadth.

Treatment in this sample: over 15 received Ad26.COV2.S at low or high dose, single or two shots; roughly 5 received placebo; per-sample allocation not given. Day 63 after the first vaccine or placebo injection was the time point for sampling. As its vector, the vaccine had Ad26, which expressed Wuhan-strain SARS-CoV-2 spike. The repertoire was sequenced with immunoSEQ multiplex PCR; TCRdb's copy has only in-frame clones and lacks some. Found here are about 500,000 clones, nearly 90% of them singletons; the top ten hold 1.5% to 2%. As regards this clone: The antigen is not known.

The clonotype was recovered from a person aged 18-60 years who received the Ad26.COV2.S COVID-19 vaccine or a placebo. This sample comprised peripheral blood, obtained in a trial of Ad26.COV2.S vaccine versus placebo.

The CDR3 coding sequence is TGTGCCAGCAGCGTCCTTAGCGGTGGAGAGACCCAGTACTTC. Protein: CASSVLSGGETQYF. The V gene is TRBV7-9, the J gene TRBJ2-5, with D possibly TRBD2 on 6 matching bases. The CDR3 length is 14 residues. V dropped 5 bases and J dropped 4 bases, with 14 bases sitting between them. The germline V gene has CDR1 SEHNR and CDR2 FQNEAQ (reference sequence). Full variable domain (remainder filled in from reference TRBV7-9 and TRBJ2-5): DTGVSQNPRHKITKRGQNVTFRCDPISEHNRLYWYRQTLGQGPEFLTYFQNEAQLEKSRLLSDRFSAERPKGSFSTLEIQRTEQGDSAMYLCASSVLSGGETQYFGPGTRLLVL.